What follows describes a single T cell receptor beta chain. Its antigen is not known. This CDR3 has 15 amino acids. Germline V gene data show CDR1 as SGHVS and CDR2 as FNYEAQ. With V trimmed by 5 bases and J by 14 bases, 13 bases remained unmatched. Use of 60 Vbeta and 13 Jbeta primers characterized the PCR. Here immunoSEQ multiplex PCR was the method, and the copy in TCRdb shows in-frame clones only, minus some. The sample includes about 120,000 clones, around three quarters seen only once; the top ten take roughly 9.7%. The sample is drawn from a study of cytomegalovirus exposure and HLA in healthy donors. Findings and limits, study-wide: The likely explanation for a cluster of highly shared sequence variants was sequencing artifact. Altogether, 160 or so TCR beta chains were recorded as cytomegalovirus-associated. The authors later linked a missense DCLRE1C variant to TCR beta V- and J-gene trimming. With further analysis later on, most CMV-associated TCR beta chains appeared HLA-restricted.

The rearrangement uses TRBV7-6 and TRBJ1-4; 11 nucleotides agree with TRBD1. The sequenced sample consisted of PBMCs. This receptor was identified in a man aged 40-50 years in good health and CMV-seropositive. The CDR3 DNA follows: TGTGCCAGCAGCCAATGGACAGGGGGCTTGGGATGTCTGTTTTTT. Its translation: CASSQWTGGLGCLFF.